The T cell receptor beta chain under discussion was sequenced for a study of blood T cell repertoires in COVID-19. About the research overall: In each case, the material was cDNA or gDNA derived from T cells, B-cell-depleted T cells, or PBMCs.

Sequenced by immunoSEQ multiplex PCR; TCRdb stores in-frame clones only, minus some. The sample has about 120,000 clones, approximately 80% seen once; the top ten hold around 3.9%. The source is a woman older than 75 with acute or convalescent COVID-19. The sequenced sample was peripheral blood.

The DNA of the CDR3 is TGTGCCAGTAGTTCGACCCCCCCAGAGGATCAGCCCCAGCATTTT. It is translated as CASSSTPPEDQPQHF. This sequence joins TRBV19 and TRBJ1-5; D unresolved. V was pared by 5 bases and J by 5 bases, with 16 bases between. Looked up from germline, CDR1 is LNHDA and CDR2 is SQIVND (reference sequence). The CDR3 spans 15 residues.